Each of the 16 T cell receptor beta chains below was sequenced from the same sample in a study of shared clonotypes between healthy human individuals. Data came from immunoSEQ multiplex PCR; TCRdb stores just in-frame clones and leaves some out. The sample holds around 1.4 million clones; 97% to 99% are singletons and the top ten take 0.36%. The sample taken for sequencing was naive CD4+ T cells sorted from blood. Stated subset: CD45RA+ positively selected. The receptor source for this set is a man aged 25-40 years in good health.

The chain couples TRBV2 to TRBJ2-7, with 10 bases identical to TRBD1. V was pared by 7 bases and J by 4 bases, with 13 bases of the junction left unmatched. The germline V gene has CDR1 SNHLY and CDR2 FYNNEI. This CDR3 comprises 16 residues. CDR3: CASTTLTGTGEYEQYF. The CDR3 DNA is TGTGCCAGCACCACACTCACCGGGACAGGGGAATACGAGCAGTACTTC. The full variable domain, its missing parts supplied by reference TRBV2 and TRBJ2-7, is EPEVTQTPSHQVTQMGQEVILRCVPISNHLYFYWYRQILGQKVEFLVSFYNNEISEKSEIFDDQFSVERPDGSNFTLKIRSTKLEDSAMYFCASTTLTGTGEYEQYFGPGTRLTVT.

The chain carries TRBV6-5 and TRBJ1-5, with D perhaps matching TRBD1 (6 bases). The CDR3 has 15 residues. In germline, CDR1 is MNHEY, CDR2 SVGAGI. V lost 4 bases to trimming and J lost 5 bases, with 15 bases between them. The CDR3 spells CASSLGGIGHQPQHF. Here the CDR3 DNA reads TGTGCCAGCAGTTTAGGGGGAATTGGGCATCAGCCCCAGCATTTT.

The CDR3 region has the DNA TGTGCCAGCAGCATTCTAGCGGGAGGGCCCTCCTACAATGAGCAGTTCTTC. It encodes CASSILAGGPSYNEQFF. J is TRBJ2-1 and V is TRBV7-6; 12 bases are a match to TRBD2. J was trimmed by 0 bases and V by 5 bases; bases with no gene match: 5. This CDR3 spans 17 amino acids. Germline loops: CDR1 SGHVS, CDR2 FNYEAQ.

The chain carries TRBV19 and TRBJ1-5; D is undetermined. The CDR3 contains 13 residues. V shed 10 bases and J shed 7 bases, with 17 bases lying between them. The germline CDR1 and CDR2 sequences are LNHDA and SQIVND (reference sequence). In DNA, the CDR3 is TGTGCCACCAAGGAGGGCGGTGGGCAGCCCCAGCATTTT. Its protein product is CATKEGGGQPQHF.

This chain joins TRBV18 and TRBJ1-5; no firm D call. The germline V gene encodes CDR1 KGHSH and CDR2 LQKENI. This CDR3 has 17 residues. The ends were cut back, 0 bases at V and 0 bases at J, with 12 bases in the middle. DNA for the CDR3: TGTGCCAGCTCACCACCGATCACGGTGAATAGCAATCAGCCCCAGCATTTT. As protein: CASSPPITVNSNQPQHF. The full variable domain, rest sourced from reference TRBV18 and TRBJ1-5, is NAGVMQNPRHLVRRRGQEARLRCSPMKGHSHVYWYRQLPEEGLKFMVYLQKENIIDESGMPKERFSAEFPKEGPSILRIQQVVRGDSAAYFCASSPPITVNSNQPQHFGDGTRLSIL.

V usage is TRBV28 and J usage is TRBJ2-5, with unresolved D. Germline loops: CDR1 MDHEN, CDR2 SYDVKM. The CDR3 contains 11 residues. V lost 5 bases to trimming and J lost 11 bases, with 12 bases between them. The CDR3 DNA reads as TGTGCCAGCAGTACCCCCCGAGAGCAGTACTTC. Translating gives CASSTPREQYF.

A word on this clone: This sample includes further DNA sequences coding for the same CDR3. This rearrangement joins TRBV9 to TRBJ2-1, with D possibly matching TRBD2 (6 bases). The CDR3 is 15 amino acids. The germline CDR1 and CDR2 sequences are SGDLS and YYNGEE. V dropped 0 bases and J dropped 1 base, with 8 bases sitting between them. CDR3 nucleotide sequence: TGTGCCAGCAGCGTAGCGGGAGAATCCTACAATGAGCAGTTCTTC. It specifies CASSVAGESYNEQFF. Together with reference TRBV9 and TRBJ2-1, the CDR3 gives the full variable domain: DSGVTQTPKHLITATGQRVTLRCSPRSGDLSVYWYQQSLDQGLQFLIQYYNGEERAKGNILERFSAQQFPDLHSELNLSSLELGDSALYFCASSVAGESYNEQFFGPGTRLTVL.

V is TRBV21-1 and J is TRBJ2-3. TRBV21-1 is termed a pseudogene. The CDR3 contains 14 residues. The CDR3 reads CASPRAPSTDTQYF. The DNA of the CDR3 is TGTGCCAGCCCCCGGGCCCCCTCTACAGATACGCAGTATTTT.

The chain recombines TRBV29-1 with TRBJ1-1, with TRBD1 matching over 8 bases. Trimming removed 4 bases from V and 4 bases from J; junction bases left unmatched: 2. The germline gives CDR1 SQVTM, CDR2 ANQGSEA. The CDR3 totals 12 residues. DNA of the CDR3: TGCAGCGTTGGACAGGGGACCACTGAAGCTTTCTTT. This codes for CSVGQGTTEAFF. The full variable domain, its missing parts supplied by reference TRBV29-1 and TRBJ1-1, is SAVISQKPSRDICQRGTSLTIQCQVDSQVTMMFWYRQQPGQSLTLIATANQGSEATYESGFVIDKFPISRPNLTFSTLTVSNMSPEDSSIYLCSVGQGTTEAFFGQGTRLTVV.

The chain has TRBV5-1 and TRBJ1-1; no reliable D call. Trimming shortened V by 5 bases and J by 8 bases, and 16 bases separated the two germline ends. This CDR3 spans 13 amino acids. Germline assignment: CDR1 SGHRS and CDR2 YFSETQ. The chain's CDR3 is CASRVRVKSEAFF. The CDR3, as DNA: TGCGCCAGCAGGGTCCGTGTTAAGTCCGAAGCTTTCTTT.

The J gene is TRBJ2-7, the V gene TRBV30; either TRBD1 or TRBD2 may supply D (6 bases each). The CDR3 is 14 residues long. Germline V gene sequence: CDR1 GTSNPN, CDR2 SVGIG (reference sequence). V shed 0 bases and J shed 6 bases, with 15 bases lying between them. CDR3 DNA sequence: TGTGCCTGGAGTGTCCGGGCGGAGGGGGGCGAGCAGTACTTC. Translating it yields CAWSVRAEGGEQYF.

The chain couples TRBV29-1 to TRBJ2-1; D may be TRBD2 (5 bases). Germline CDR1 SQVTM, CDR2 ANQGSEA. This CDR3 is built from 14 residues. V was cut by 4 bases and J by 0 bases, with 10 bases left in between. The CDR3 spells CSVGTGNSYNEQFF. In DNA form, the CDR3 reads TGCAGCGTTGGGACGGGAAACTCCTACAATGAGCAGTTCTTC.

The chain employs TRBV5-1 and TRBJ2-7; D uncertain. V gave up 3 bases and J gave up 4 bases, with 2 bases separating them. CDR3 length: 10 amino acids. Germline V CDR1 and CDR2: SGHRS, YFSETQ. The CDR3 bases are TGCGCCAGCAGCTCTTACGAGCAGTACTTC. Residues: CASSSYEQYF.

The rearrangement links TRBV6-1 to TRBJ1-1, with D perhaps TRBD1 (6 bases). There are 18 residues in the CDR3. Germline V CDR1 and CDR2: MNHNS, SASEGT. V lost 4 bases and J 6 bases, leaving 27 bases between the germline ends. CDR3 sequence: CASSARTQLDLRGSEAFF. The CDR3 DNA reads as TGTGCCAGCAGTGCCCGAACACAGCTAGACTTAAGGGGGTCTGAAGCTTTCTTT.

In this sample, this clone turned up once. This chain connects TRBV7-9 to TRBJ2-2, with a tentative D call TRBD2 (7 bases). Trimming pared 6 bases from V and 6 bases from J, leaving 14 bases between. The length of the CDR3 is 14 residues. The germline V gene encodes CDR1 SEHNR and CDR2 FQNEAQ (reference sequence). In nucleotides, the CDR3 is TGTGCCAGCAGACCACAGGGAGGGTCCGGGGAGCTGTTTTTT. Translating it yields CASRPQGGSGELFF.

J is TRBJ2-3 and V is TRBV9; weak D call: TRBD2 (5 bases). Germline-derived CDR1 and CDR2 are SGDLS and YYNGEE. CDR3 length equals 16 residues. V lost 0 bases and J lost 2, with 13 bases in between. The CDR3 DNA reads as TGTGCCAGCAGCGTAGAAGCTGGAGGAATCACAGATACGCAGTATTTT. It encodes CASSVEAGGITDTQYF.